This TCR beta chain was recovered during a study of cytomegalovirus exposure and HLA in healthy donors. The PCR ran on 60 Vbeta and 13 Jbeta primers. Clones were read by immunoSEQ multiplex PCR, and TCRdb kept only the in-frame ones, dropping some. The data contain some 98,000 clones, 76% of them singletons. Though nominally healthy at sampling, donors likely had unrecorded immune exposures. This receptor was obtained from a middle-aged man in good health and CMV-seronegative. Sequencing was carried out using PBMCs.

CDR3 sequence (DNA): TGTGCCAGCAGCTTCCGGGACCCGGGAGGCAATCAGCCCCAGCATTTT. Translation gives CASSFRDPGGNQPQHF. This chain links TRBV7-9 with TRBJ1-5; the D gene is possibly TRBD1 (5 bases). The CDR3 extends over 16 amino acids. Per the germline V gene, CDR1 is SEHNR and CDR2 is FQNEAQ (reference sequence). Trimming shortened V by 3 bases and J by 2 bases, and 14 bases separated the two germline ends.